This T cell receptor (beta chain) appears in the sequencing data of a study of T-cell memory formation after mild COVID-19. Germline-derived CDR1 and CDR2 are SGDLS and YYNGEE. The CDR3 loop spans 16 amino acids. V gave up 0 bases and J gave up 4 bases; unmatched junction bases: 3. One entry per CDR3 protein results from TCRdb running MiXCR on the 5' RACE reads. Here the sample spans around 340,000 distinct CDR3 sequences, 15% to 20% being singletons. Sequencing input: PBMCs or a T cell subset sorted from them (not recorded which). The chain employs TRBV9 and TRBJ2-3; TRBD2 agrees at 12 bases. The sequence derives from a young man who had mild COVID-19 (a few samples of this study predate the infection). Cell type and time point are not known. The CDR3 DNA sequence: TGTGCCAGCAGCGTAGGGACTAGCGGGGCTGCAGATACGCAGTATTTT. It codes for CASSVGTSGAADTQYF.